This T cell receptor beta chain was profiled in a study of blood T cell repertoires in COVID-19. Turning to the study itself: Sources were T cells, B-cell-depleted T cells, or PBMCs; the material itself was cDNA or gDNA.

This CDR3 contains 14 residues. Assay: immunoSEQ multiplex PCR; the TCRdb copy retains only in-frame clones and omits some. The data contain roughly 310,000 clones, about 92% of them singletons. The receptor was derived from a man aged 55-75 years who had recovered from COVID-19. The specimen sequenced was PBMCs or T cells enriched from blood (not recorded which). The J gene is TRBJ2-5, the V gene TRBV21-1; TRBD1 was called by the table and not checked on the DNA. TRBV21-1 is labeled a pseudogene. Here the CDR3 reads CASSKLTGQETQYF. CDR3 in DNA: TGTGCCAGCAGCAAGCTGACAGGGCAAGAGACCCAGTACTTC.